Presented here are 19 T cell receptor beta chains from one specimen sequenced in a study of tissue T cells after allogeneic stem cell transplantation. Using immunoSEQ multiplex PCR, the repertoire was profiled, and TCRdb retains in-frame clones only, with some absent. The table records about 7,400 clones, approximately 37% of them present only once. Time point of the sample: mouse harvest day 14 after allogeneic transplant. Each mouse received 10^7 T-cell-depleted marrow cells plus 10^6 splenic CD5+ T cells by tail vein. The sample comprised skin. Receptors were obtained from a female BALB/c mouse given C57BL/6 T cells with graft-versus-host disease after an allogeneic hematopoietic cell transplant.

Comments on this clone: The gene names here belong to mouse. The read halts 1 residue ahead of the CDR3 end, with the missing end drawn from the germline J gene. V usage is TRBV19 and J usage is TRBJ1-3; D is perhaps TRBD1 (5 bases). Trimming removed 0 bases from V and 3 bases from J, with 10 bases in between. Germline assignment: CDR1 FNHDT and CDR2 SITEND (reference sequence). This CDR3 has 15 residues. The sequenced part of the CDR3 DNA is TGTGCCAGCAGTATAGGGGGGGGGAATGGAAATACGCTCTAT. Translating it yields CASSIGGGNGNTLY. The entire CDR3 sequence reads CASSIGGGNGNTLYF.

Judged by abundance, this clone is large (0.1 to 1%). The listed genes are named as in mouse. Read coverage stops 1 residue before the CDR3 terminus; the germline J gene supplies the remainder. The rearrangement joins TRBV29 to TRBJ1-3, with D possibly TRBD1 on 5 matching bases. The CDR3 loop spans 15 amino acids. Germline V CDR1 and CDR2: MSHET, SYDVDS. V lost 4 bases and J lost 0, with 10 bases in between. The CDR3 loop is CASSSQGRSGNTLYF. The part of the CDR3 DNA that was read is TGTGCTAGCAGTTCCCAGGGCCGTTCTGGAAATACGCTCTAT.

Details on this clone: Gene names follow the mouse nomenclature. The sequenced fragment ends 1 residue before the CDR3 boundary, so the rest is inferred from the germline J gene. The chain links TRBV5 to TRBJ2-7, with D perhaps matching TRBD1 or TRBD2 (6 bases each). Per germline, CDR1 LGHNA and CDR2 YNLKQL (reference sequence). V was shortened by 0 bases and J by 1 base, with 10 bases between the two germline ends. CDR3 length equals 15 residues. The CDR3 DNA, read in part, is TGTGCCAGCAGCCAAGATCGAGGGGGGTCCTATGAACAGTAC. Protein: CASSQDRGGSYEQY. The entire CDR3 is CASSQDRGGSYEQYF.

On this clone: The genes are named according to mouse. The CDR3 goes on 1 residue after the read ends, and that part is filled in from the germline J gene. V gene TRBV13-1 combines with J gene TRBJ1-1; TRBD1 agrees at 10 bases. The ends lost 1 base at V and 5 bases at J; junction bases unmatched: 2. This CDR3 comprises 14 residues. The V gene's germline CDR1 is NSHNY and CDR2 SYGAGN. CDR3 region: CASSDRGQGTEVFF. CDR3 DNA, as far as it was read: TGTGCCAGCAGTGATAGGGGACAGGGGACAGAAGTCTTC.

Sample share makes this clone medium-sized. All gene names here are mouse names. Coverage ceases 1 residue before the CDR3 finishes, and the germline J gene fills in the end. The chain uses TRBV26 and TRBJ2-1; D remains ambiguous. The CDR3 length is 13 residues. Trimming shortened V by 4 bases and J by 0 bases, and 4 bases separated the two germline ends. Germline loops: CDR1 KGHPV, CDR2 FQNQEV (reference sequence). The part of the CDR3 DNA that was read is TGTGCCAGCAGTCGGGGTAACTATGCTGAGCAGTTC. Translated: CASSRGNYAEQF. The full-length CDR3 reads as CASSRGNYAEQFF.

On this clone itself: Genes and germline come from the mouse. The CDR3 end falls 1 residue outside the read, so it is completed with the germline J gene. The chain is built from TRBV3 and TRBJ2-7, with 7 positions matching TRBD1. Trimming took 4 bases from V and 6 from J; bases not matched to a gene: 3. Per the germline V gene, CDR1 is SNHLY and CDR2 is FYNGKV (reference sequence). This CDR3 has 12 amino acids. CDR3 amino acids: CASSSGQLEQYF. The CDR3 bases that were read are TGTGCCAGCAGCTCGGGACAGCTTGAACAGTAC.

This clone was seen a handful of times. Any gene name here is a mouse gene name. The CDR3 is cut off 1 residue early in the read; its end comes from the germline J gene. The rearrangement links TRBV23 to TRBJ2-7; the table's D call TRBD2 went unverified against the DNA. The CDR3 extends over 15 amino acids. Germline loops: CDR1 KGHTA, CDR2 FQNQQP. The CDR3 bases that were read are TGCTCCAGCAGTCCGGGACTGGGGAGCGCCTATGAACAGTAC. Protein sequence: CSSSPGLGSAYEQY. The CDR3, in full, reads CSSSPGLGSAYEQYF. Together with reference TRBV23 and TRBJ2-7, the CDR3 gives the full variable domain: DAAVTQKPRYLIKMKGQEAEMKCIPEKGHTAVFWYQQKQSKELKFLIYFQNQQPLDQIDMVKERFSAVCPSSSLCSLGIRTCEAEDSALYLCSSSPGLGSAYEQYFGPGTRLTVL.

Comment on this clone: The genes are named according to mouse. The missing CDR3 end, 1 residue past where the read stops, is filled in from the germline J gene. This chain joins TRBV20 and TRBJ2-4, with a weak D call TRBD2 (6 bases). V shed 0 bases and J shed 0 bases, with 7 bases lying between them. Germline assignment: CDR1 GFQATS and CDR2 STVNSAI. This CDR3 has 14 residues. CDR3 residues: CGARDWGSQNTLYF. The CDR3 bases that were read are TGTGGTGCTAGGGACTGGGGAAGTCAAAACACCTTGTAC.

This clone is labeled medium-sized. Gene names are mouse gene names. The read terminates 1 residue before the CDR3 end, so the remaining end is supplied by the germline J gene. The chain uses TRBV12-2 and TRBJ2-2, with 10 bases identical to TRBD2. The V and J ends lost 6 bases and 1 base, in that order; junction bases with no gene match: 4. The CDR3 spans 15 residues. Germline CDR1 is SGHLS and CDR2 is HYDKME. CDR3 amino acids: CASLTGGGNTGQLYF. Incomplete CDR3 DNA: TGTGCCAGCCTCACTGGGGGGGGAAACACCGGGCAGCTCTAC.

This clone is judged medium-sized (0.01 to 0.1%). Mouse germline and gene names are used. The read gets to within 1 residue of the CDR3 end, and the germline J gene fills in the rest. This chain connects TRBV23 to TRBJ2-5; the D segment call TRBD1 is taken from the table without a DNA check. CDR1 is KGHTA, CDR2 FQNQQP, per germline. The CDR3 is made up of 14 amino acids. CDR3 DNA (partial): TGCTCCAGCAGTCAATCACAGGGGGCGGACACCCAGTAC. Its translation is CSSSQSQGADTQY. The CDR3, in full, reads CSSSQSQGADTQYF.

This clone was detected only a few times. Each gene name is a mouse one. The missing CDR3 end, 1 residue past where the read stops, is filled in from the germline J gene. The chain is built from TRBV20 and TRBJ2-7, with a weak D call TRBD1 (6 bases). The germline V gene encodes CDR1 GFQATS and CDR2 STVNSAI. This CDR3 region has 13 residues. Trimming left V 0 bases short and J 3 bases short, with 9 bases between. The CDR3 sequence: CGARDGTNYEQYF. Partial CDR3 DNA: TGTGGTGCTAGGGACGGGACAAACTATGAACAGTAC.

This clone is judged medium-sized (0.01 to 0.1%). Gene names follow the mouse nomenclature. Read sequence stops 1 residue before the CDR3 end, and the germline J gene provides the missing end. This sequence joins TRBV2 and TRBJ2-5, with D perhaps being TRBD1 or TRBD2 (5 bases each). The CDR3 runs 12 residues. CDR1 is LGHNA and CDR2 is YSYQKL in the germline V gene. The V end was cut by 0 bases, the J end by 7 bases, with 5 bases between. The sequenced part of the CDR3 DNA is TGTGCCAGCAGCCAAGAGGGGCACACCCAGTAC. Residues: CASSQEGHTQY. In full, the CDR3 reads CASSQEGHTQYF. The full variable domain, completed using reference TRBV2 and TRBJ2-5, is DPKIIQKPKYLVAVTGSEKILICEQYLGHNAMYWYRQSAKKPLEFMFSYSYQKLMDNQTASSRFQPQSSKKNHLDLQITALKPDDSATYFCASSQEGHTQYFGPGTRLLVL.

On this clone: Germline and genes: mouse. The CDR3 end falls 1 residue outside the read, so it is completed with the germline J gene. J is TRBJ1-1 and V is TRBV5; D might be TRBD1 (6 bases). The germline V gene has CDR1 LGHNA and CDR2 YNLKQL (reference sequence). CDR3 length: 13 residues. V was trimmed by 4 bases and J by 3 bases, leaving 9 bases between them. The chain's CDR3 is CASSLRTDTEVFF. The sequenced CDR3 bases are TGTGCCAGCAGCCTTCGGACAGACACAGAAGTCTTC.

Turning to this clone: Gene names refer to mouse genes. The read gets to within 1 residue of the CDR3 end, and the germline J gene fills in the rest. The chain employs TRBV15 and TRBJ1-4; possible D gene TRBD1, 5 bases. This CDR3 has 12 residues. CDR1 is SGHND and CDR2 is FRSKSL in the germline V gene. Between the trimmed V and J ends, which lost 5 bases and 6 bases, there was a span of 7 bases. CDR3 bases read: TGTGCCAGCAGTCAGGGCCACGAAAGATTATTT. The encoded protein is CASSQGHERLF. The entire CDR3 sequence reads CASSQGHERLFF.

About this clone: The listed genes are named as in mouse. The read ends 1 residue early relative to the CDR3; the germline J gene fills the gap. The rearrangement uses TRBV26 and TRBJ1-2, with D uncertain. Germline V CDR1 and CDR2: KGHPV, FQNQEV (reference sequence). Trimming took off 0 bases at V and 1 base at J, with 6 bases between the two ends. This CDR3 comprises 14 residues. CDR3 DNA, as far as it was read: TGTGCCAGCAGTCTGTCGCCCAAAAACTCCGACTACACC. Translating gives CASSLSPKNSDYT. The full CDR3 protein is CASSLSPKNSDYTF.

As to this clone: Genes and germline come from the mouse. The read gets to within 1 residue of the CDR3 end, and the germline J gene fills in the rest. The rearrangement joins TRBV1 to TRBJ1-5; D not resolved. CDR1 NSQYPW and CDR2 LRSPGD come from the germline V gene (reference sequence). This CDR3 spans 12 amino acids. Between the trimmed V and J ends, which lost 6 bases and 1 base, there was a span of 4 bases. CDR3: CTCSGNNQAPLF. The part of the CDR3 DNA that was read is TGCACCTGCAGCGGGAACAACCAGGCTCCGCTT.

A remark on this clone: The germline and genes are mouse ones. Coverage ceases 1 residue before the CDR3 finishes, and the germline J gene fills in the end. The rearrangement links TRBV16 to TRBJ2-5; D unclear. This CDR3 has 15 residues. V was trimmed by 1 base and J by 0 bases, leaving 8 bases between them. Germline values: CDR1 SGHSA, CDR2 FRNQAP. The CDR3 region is CASSLAPNNQDTQYF. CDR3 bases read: TGTGCAAGCAGCTTAGCCCCAAATAACCAAGACACCCAGTAC.

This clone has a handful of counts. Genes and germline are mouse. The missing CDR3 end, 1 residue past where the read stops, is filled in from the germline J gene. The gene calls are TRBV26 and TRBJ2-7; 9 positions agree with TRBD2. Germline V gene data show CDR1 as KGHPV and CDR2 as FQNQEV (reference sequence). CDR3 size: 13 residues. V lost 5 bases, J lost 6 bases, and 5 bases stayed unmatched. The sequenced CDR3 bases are TGTGCCAGCAGTTTACTGGGGGGTAGTGAACAGTAC. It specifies CASSLLGGSEQY. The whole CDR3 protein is CASSLLGGSEQYF. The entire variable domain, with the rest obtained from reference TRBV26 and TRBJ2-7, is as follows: NSKVIQTPRYLVKGQGQKAKMRCIPEKGHPVVFWYQQNKNNEFKFLINFQNQEVLQQIDMTEKRFSAECPSNSPCSLEIQSSEAGDSALYLCASSLLGGSEQYFGPGTRLTVL.

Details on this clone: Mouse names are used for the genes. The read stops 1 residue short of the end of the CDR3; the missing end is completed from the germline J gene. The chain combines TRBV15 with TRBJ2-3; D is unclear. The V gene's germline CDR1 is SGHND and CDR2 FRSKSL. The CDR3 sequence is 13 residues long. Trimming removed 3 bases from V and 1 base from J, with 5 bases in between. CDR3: CASSLGGAETLYF. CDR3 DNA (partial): TGTGCCAGCAGTTTGGGTGGTGCAGAAACGCTGTAT. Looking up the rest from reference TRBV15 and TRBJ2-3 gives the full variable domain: DAGVTQTPRHEVAEKGQTIILKCEPVSGHNDLFWYRQTKIQGLELLSYFRSKSLMEDGGAFKDRFKAEMLNSSFSTLKIQPTEPKDSAVYLCASSLGGAETLYFGSGTRLTVL.